This TCR beta chain was sequenced in a study of shared clonotypes between healthy human individuals. The CDR3 covers 15 residues. Trimming left V 8 bases short and J 3 bases short, with 17 bases between. Germline CDR1 MDHEN, CDR2 SYDVKM. This table comes from immunoSEQ multiplex PCR, and its TCRdb copy is limited to in-frame clones, with some not included. The table has roughly 2,500,000 clones, roughly 93% seen once. The sample taken for sequencing was naive CD4+ T cells from PBMCs. Regarding subset: CD45RA+ positively selected. This sequence joins TRBV28 and TRBJ2-1, with a weak D call TRBD2 (6 bases). The origin of this receptor is a man younger than 30 in good health. Some clones in this sample may be carry-over from other donors' samples. For the CDR3, the DNA is TGTGCCAGCCGGATCGGGGGAGCGGGCTACAATGAGCAGTTCTTC. It encodes CASRIGGAGYNEQFF.